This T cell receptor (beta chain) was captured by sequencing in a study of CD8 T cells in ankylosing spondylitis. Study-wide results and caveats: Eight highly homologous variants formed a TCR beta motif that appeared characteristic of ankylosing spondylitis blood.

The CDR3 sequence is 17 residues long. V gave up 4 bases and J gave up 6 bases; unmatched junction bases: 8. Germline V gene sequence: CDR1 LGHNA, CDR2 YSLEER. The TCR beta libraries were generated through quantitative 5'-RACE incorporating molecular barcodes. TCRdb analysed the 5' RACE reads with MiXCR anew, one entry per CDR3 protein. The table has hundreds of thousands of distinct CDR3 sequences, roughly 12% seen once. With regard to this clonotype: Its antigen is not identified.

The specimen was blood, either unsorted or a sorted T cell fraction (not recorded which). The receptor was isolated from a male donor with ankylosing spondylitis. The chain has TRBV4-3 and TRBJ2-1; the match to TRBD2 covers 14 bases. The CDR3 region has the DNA TGCGCCAGCAGCCTAAGACTAGCGGGGGGGCCATCCAATGAGCAGTTCTTC. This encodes CASSLRLAGGPSNEQFF.